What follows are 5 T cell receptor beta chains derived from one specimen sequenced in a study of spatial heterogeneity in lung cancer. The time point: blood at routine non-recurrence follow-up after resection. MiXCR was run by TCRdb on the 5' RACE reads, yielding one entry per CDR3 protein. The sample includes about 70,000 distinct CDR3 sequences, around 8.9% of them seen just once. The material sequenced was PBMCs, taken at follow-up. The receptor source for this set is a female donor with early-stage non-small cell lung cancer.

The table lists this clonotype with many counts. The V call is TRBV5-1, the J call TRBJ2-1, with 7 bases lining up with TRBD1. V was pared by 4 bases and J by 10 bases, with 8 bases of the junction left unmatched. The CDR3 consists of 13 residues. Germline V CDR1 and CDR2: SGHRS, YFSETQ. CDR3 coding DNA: TGCGCCAGCAGCCCGGGACAGAGGAGGGAGCAGTTCTTC. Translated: CASSPGQRREQFF. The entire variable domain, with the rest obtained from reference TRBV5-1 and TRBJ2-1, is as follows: KAGVTQTPRYLIKTRGQQVTLSCSPISGHRSVSWYQQTPGQGLQFLFEYFSETQRNKGNFPGRFSGRQFSNSRSEMNVSTLELGDSALYLCASSPGQRREQFFGPGTRLTVL.

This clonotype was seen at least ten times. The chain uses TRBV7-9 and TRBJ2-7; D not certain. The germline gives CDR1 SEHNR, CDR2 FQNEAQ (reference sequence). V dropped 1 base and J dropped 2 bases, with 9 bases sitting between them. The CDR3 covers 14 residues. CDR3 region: CASSLGATPYEQYF. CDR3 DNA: TGTGCCAGCAGCTTAGGGGCCACACCCTACGAGCAGTACTTC.

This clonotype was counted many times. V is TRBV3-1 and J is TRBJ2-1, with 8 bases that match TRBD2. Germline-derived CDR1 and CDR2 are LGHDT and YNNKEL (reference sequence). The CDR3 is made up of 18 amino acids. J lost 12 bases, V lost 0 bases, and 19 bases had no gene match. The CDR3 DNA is TGTGCCAGCAGCCAAGATGTGGCTAGCGGGTTTCAAGGTTTTGGGCAGTTCTTC. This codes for CASSQDVASGFQGFGQFF.

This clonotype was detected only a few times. CDR3 region: CASSEALWGNQPQHF. CDR3 coding DNA: TGTGCCAGCAGTGAAGCGCTGTGGGGGAATCAGCCCCAGCATTTT. The V gene is TRBV2, the J gene TRBJ1-5; tentatively, D is TRBD1 (5 bases). V shed 0 bases and J shed 4 bases, with 10 bases lying between them. This CDR3 has 15 residues. The germline CDR1 and CDR2 sequences are SNHLY and FYNNEI. Variable domain in full (rest from reference TRBV2 and TRBJ1-5): EPEVTQTPSHQVTQMGQEVILRCVPISNHLYFYWYRQILGQKVEFLVSFYNNEISEKSEIFDDQFSVERPDGSNFTLKIRSTKLEDSAMYFCASSEALWGNQPQHFGDGTRLSIL.

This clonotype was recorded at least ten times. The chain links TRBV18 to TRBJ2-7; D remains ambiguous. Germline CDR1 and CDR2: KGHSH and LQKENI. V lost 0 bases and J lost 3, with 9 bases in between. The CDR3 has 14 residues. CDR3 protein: CASSPPSSGYEQYF. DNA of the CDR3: TGTGCCAGCTCACCACCGAGTTCTGGCTACGAGCAGTACTTC.